This TCR beta chain comes out of a study of T cell changes during pregnancy in multiple sclerosis. TCRdb's copy holds only in-frame clones and misses some; the assay was immunoSEQ multiplex PCR. This table holds roughly 30,000 clones, just over 90% found once. This CDR3 is built from 13 residues. Germline V gene sequence: CDR1 SGHRS, CDR2 YFSETQ. The V and J ends lost 4 bases and 5 bases, in that order; junction bases with no gene match: 5. The TCR sequence derives from a female donor with multiple sclerosis, enrolled in a pregnancy study. The chain recombines TRBV5-1 with TRBJ1-2; 7 bases line up with TRBD1. Sequences were derived from CD4+ T cells from peripheral blood mononuclear cells, sampled in the second trimester of pregnancy. The CDR3 region is CASSQGQPYGYTF. DNA of the CDR3: TGCGCCAGCAGCCAGGGACAGCCGTATGGCTACACCTTC.